This T cell receptor beta chain was sequenced during a study of CXCR3-negative and CXCR3-positive naive CD8 T cells. Findings and limits, study-wide: TRB CDR3s were more hydrophobic in CXCR3-positive than in CXCR3-negative naive cells.

Germline CDR1 is SQVTM and CDR2 is ANQGSEA. The CDR3 has 14 residues. Concerning this clonotype: Antigen specificity is unknown.

Libraries of TRB cDNA were made by 5' RACE and carried UMIs. Using the 5' RACE reads, TCRdb records one entry per CDR3 protein without DNA. The table for this sample gives around 140,000 distinct CDR3 sequences. Material for sequencing was naive CXCR3- CD8+ T cells from blood. This sample's subset: CD45RO-CCR7+CD27+CD95- naive CD8+ T cells lacking CXCR3 (TNR3-). The sequence was obtained from a human donor in good health. Some clones in this sample may be carry-over from other donors' samples. The chain uses TRBV29-1 and TRBJ2-1; TCRdb returns TRBD1, unconfirmable since there is no DNA. The CDR3 sequence is CSTEDQGPGYEQFF.